A selection of T cell receptor beta chains follows, all from one sample in a study of cytomegalovirus exposure and HLA in healthy donors. Profiled with immunoSEQ multiplex PCR; TCRdb holds only in-frame clones, not every one. The table shows about 140,000 clones, with 80% occurring only once. The source material was PBMCs. These receptors all stem from a man aged 25 to 40 in good health and CMV-seronegative. CDR3s include the opening cysteine and the closing phenylalanine or tryptophan. Fields, in order: V gene, clone size, J gene, D gene, CDR3 DNA, CDR3 protein. A D gene is named only where the DNA matches it firmly. Some rows mark clone size as missing; the rest say once, few, many or name a class of expanded clone.

v_call: TRBV10-3
clone_size: once
j_call: TRBJ2-7
d_call: -
cdr3_nt: TGTGCCAGCGAGTCTGACAGACACCACGAGCAGTACTTC
cdr3_aa: CASESDRHHEQYF

v_call: TRBV7-8
clone_size: -
j_call: TRBJ1-1
d_call: -
cdr3_nt: TGTGCCAGCAGCTTAGGACAGTTGAACACTGAAGCTTTCTTT
cdr3_aa: CASSLGQLNTEAFF

v_call: TRBV18
clone_size: -
j_call: TRBJ2-1
d_call: -
cdr3_nt: TGTGCCAGCTCACCGCCGACTCCTTACAATGAGCAGTTCTTC
cdr3_aa: CASSPPTPYNEQFF

v_call: TRBV27
clone_size: -
j_call: TRBJ2-4
d_call: -
cdr3_nt: TGTGCCAGCAGTTTATCGCCGCTAGGCAGAACCAAAAACATTCAGTACTTC
cdr3_aa: CASSLSPLGRTKNIQYF

v_call: TRBV6-6
clone_size: -
j_call: TRBJ1-2
d_call: TRBD1
cdr3_nt: TGTGCCAGCAGTCAGGGACAGGGCGACGGTTTGTATGGCTACACCTTC
cdr3_aa: CASSQGQGDGLYGYTF

v_call: TRBV5-1
clone_size: -
j_call: TRBJ2-5
d_call: -
cdr3_nt: TGCGCCAGCAGCTTGGGCCCCAGGGCAGCGCAAGAGACCCAGTACTTC
cdr3_aa: CASSLGPRAAQETQYF

v_call: TRBV30
clone_size: -
j_call: TRBJ2-5
d_call: -
cdr3_nt: TGTGCCTGGAGTTGGGGCCACAGGCCCCAGTACTTC
cdr3_aa: CAWSWGHRPQYF

v_call: TRBV5-1
clone_size: -
j_call: TRBJ2-5
d_call: -
cdr3_nt: TGCGGTAGCGGTGAGGAACGAGAGACCCAGTACTTC
cdr3_aa: CGSGEERETQYF

v_call: TRBV5-5
clone_size: -
j_call: TRBJ2-2
d_call: TRBD1
cdr3_nt: TGTGCCAGCAGCTTGGAGCCAGGGGGCTCCGCCGGGGAGCTGTTTTTT
cdr3_aa: CASSLEPGGSAGELFF

v_call: TRBV27
clone_size: -
j_call: TRBJ1-5
d_call: TRBD1
cdr3_nt: TGTGCCAGCAGTTTAAACAGGGGTGGTAATCAGCCCCAGCATTTT
cdr3_aa: CASSLNRGGNQPQHF

v_call: TRBV2
clone_size: -
j_call: TRBJ1-1
d_call: -
cdr3_nt: TGTGCCAGCTTGGTGGCCTGGAGGGAAGCTTTCTTT
cdr3_aa: CASLVAWREAFF

v_call: TRBV15
clone_size: -
j_call: TRBJ2-7
d_call: TRBD2
cdr3_nt: TGTGCCACCAGCAGAGAGGGGACTAGCGACTACGAGCAGTACTTC
cdr3_aa: CATSREGTSDYEQYF

v_call: TRBV6-1
clone_size: -
j_call: TRBJ1-2
d_call: TRBD1
cdr3_nt: TGTGCCAGCAGTATTCGACAGGGCCCTAACTATGGCTACACCTTC
cdr3_aa: CASSIRQGPNYGYTF